One and the same sample provided the 16 T cell receptor beta chains below, sequenced in a study of blood T cell repertoires in COVID-19. Sequencing used immunoSEQ multiplex PCR; TCRdb keeps in-frame clones, though not all of them. The top ten clones hold around 3.6% of a sample with approximately 250,000 clones, around 87% of them seen once. Sequencing input: peripheral blood. These TCRs come from a young man with active or convalescent COVID-19.

The chain links TRBV5-1 to TRBJ2-3, with D maybe TRBD2 (5 bases). Trimming took off 4 bases at V and 6 bases at J, with 21 bases between the two ends. This CDR3 is built from 16 residues. Germline lookup yields CDR1 SGHRS and CDR2 YFSETQ. This chain's CDR3 is CASSTAIGRSGDTQYF. CDR3 nucleotide sequence: TGCGCCAGCAGCACGGCTATAGGTAGGAGCGGCGATACGCAGTATTTT.

The chain employs TRBV6-5 and TRBJ2-1; perhaps TRBD1 as D (6 bases). Trimming took 2 bases from V and 7 from J, leaving 12 bases between them. In germline, CDR1 is MNHEY, CDR2 SVGAGI. This CDR3 contains 14 residues. The CDR3 bases are TGTGCCAGCAGTTACGGCCAGGGGAAGAATGAGCAGTTCTTC. Its protein product is CASSYGQGKNEQFF.

The chain has TRBV7-3 and TRBJ2-7; possible D gene TRBD1, 6 bases. The germline gives CDR1 SGHTA, CDR2 FQGTGA. V lost 1 base, J lost 4 bases, and 11 bases lay in between. The CDR3 has 14 residues. CDR3 coding DNA: TGTGCCAGCAGCTTAAATTGGACAGAGTACGAGCAGTACTTC. Translating it yields CASSLNWTEYEQYF.

V usage is TRBV10-3 and J usage is TRBJ1-1, with D possibly being TRBD1 (5 bases). The CDR3 has 15 residues. Germline V gives CDR1 ENHRY, CDR2 SYGVKD. V dropped 0 bases and J dropped 6 bases, with 14 bases sitting between them. The CDR3 reads CAISESTGTISEAFF. CDR3 coding DNA: TGTGCCATCAGTGAGTCCACAGGAACGATCTCTGAAGCTTTCTTT.

This rearrangement joins TRBV19 to TRBJ2-5, with 9 nucleotides matching TRBD2. Trimming cost V 3 bases and J 4 bases; bases outside gene matches: 3. Germline V gene data show CDR1 as LNHDA and CDR2 as SQIVND (reference sequence). The CDR3 has 14 residues. The CDR3 DNA reads as TGTGCCAGTAGTATTGCTAGCGGGGCAGAGACCCAGTACTTC. Its protein is CASSIASGAETQYF.

The rearrangement links TRBV7-9 to TRBJ1-6, with TRBD1 identical over 8 bases. Germline values: CDR1 SEHNR, CDR2 FQNEAQ (reference sequence). The CDR3 covers 18 residues. V lost 8 bases and J lost 0; bases outside the gene matches: 12. The CDR3 DNA is TGTGCCAGCGTTCTGCAGGCAGGGGGCTTCTCCTATAATTCACCCCTCCACTTT. It encodes CASVLQAGGFSYNSPLHF. Looking up the rest from reference TRBV7-9 and TRBJ1-6 gives the full variable domain: DTGVSQNPRHKITKRGQNVTFRCDPISEHNRLYWYRQTLGQGPEFLTYFQNEAQLEKSRLLSDRFSAERPKGSFSTLEIQRTEQGDSAMYLCASVLQAGGFSYNSPLHFGNGTRLTVT.

This rearrangement joins TRBV30 to TRBJ1-3; D is possibly TRBD1 (5 bases). Looked up from germline, CDR1 is GTSNPN and CDR2 is SVGIG (reference sequence). Trimming left V 5 bases short and J 3 bases short, with 8 bases between. This CDR3 contains 12 residues. The DNA of the CDR3 is TGTGCCTGGGAAAGGGGTGGAAACACCATATATTTT. Translated, it gives CAWERGGNTIYF. The whole variable domain, filled in from reference TRBV30 and TRBJ1-3, reads SQTIHQWPATLVQPVGSPLSLECTVEGTSNPNLYWYRQAAGRGLQLLFYSVGIGQISSEVPQNLSASRPQDRQFILSSKKLLLSDSGFYLCAWERGGNTIYFGEGSWLTVV.

V is TRBV10-2 and J is TRBJ1-4; D might be TRBD1 (5 bases). The CDR3 is 14 residues long. Germline CDR1 and CDR2: WSHSY and SAAADI. Trimming removed 2 bases from V and 8 bases from J, with 12 bases in between. In DNA, the CDR3 is TGCGCCAGCAGTGAGGGGCAGGGTCCCGAAAAACTGTTTTTT. It is translated as CASSEGQGPEKLFF.

The chain carries TRBV3-1 (or the pseudogene TRBV3-2) and TRBJ1-3; no clear D gene. The CDR3 length is 12 residues. With 4 bases removed from V and 3 bases from J, the gap between germline ends came to 4 bases. Germline V gene sequence: CDR1 LGHDT, CDR2 YNNKEL (reference sequence). In DNA form, the CDR3 reads TGTGCCAGCAGCCCTTTTGGAAACACCATATATTTT. Protein: CASSPFGNTIYF.

V usage is TRBV6-1 and J usage is TRBJ2-7; possibly TRBD1 for D (6 bases). Trimming shortened V by 6 bases and J by 2 bases, and 11 bases separated the two germline ends. The CDR3 has 13 amino acids. The germline CDR1 and CDR2 sequences are MNHNS and SASEGT. The CDR3 sequence is CASRARGPYEQYF. CDR3 DNA: TGTGCCAGCAGGGCCAGGGGCCCCTACGAGCAGTACTTC.

The gene calls are TRBV2 and TRBJ1-1, with D unresolved. V dropped 6 bases and J dropped 2 bases, with 10 bases sitting between them. This CDR3 comprises 13 residues. The germline gives CDR1 SNHLY, CDR2 FYNNEI. In nucleotides, the CDR3 is TGTGCCAGCAGGGAGAGGCGAAACACTGAAGCTTTCTTT. Encoded protein: CASRERRNTEAFF.

The chain employs TRBV5-1 and TRBJ1-4; D uncertain. CDR1 SGHRS and CDR2 YFSETQ come from the germline V gene. This CDR3 contains 14 residues. V gave up 5 bases and J gave up 0 bases, with 8 bases separating them. CDR3 bases: TGCGCCAGCAGTGAAACAGCAACTAATGAAAAACTGTTTTTT. This translates into CASSETATNEKLFF.

The gene calls are TRBV6-5 and TRBJ2-7, with 7 bases fitting TRBD2. Per germline, CDR1 MNHEY and CDR2 SVGAGI. The CDR3 consists of 14 residues. The V and J ends lost 4 bases and 3 bases, in that order; junction bases with no gene match: 6. In DNA, the CDR3 is TGTGCCAGCAGTTCCTCCCCGGGGGGCTACGAGCAGTACTTC. Amino acid sequence: CASSSSPGGYEQYF.

Remarks on this clone: This same CDR3 is encoded by further DNA sequences in the sample. V is TRBV6-5 and J is TRBJ1-1; 9 positions agree with TRBD1. The CDR3 runs 15 residues. The J segment lost 4 bases and the V segment lost 0 bases, leaving 3 bases of the junction unmatched. The V gene's germline CDR1 is MNHEY and CDR2 SVGAGI. The CDR3 DNA follows: TGTGCCAGCAGTTACTCTGGACAGGGGAGCACTGAAGCTTTCTTT. Protein sequence: CASSYSGQGSTEAFF.

The gene calls are TRBV28 and TRBJ2-7, with TRBD1 matching over 8 bases. CDR1 and CDR2 from the germline V gene are MDHEN and SYDVKM. Trimming removed 6 bases from V and 6 bases from J; junction bases left unmatched: 7. The CDR3 contains 13 residues. CDR3 region: CASRPGQGTEQYF. CDR3 DNA sequence: TGTGCCAGCAGACCTGGACAGGGCACCGAGCAGTACTTC.

This chain joins TRBV6-5 and TRBJ2-2; 9 bases align to TRBD1. This CDR3 has 13 residues. Per the germline V gene, CDR1 is MNHEY and CDR2 is SVGAGI. After removal of 10 bases from V and 6 bases from J, the junction contained 6 bases not matched to a gene. CDR3 in DNA: TGTGCCACTGTACAGGGGGCGGCCGGGGAGCTGTTTTTT. The encoded protein is CATVQGAAGELFF.